Sequencing of this T cell receptor (beta chain) was carried out in a study of T cell responses to AZD1222 COVID-19 vaccine. Study results and limitations: Possibly, clonal diversity was underestimated; donors were largely white British and included more females. Repertoires in all cases were sampled only once the peak T cell response had passed.

Trimming cost V 2 bases and J 9 bases, with 16 bases left between them. The CDR3 consists of 15 residues. CDR1 and CDR2 from the germline V gene are SGHTA and FQGTGA. Turning to this clone: Its specificity is not known.

Profiled with immunoSEQ multiplex PCR; TCRdb holds only in-frame clones, not every one. Altogether around 110,000 clones are present, 80% to 90% being singletons, with the ten largest covering 3.9%. V is TRBV7-3 and J is TRBJ2-2; maybe TRBD1 (5 bases). The receptor's source is an adult in good health. The input for sequencing was peripheral blood, taken on day 0 of MenACWY control vaccination. The CDR3 coding sequence is TGTGCCAGCAGCTTACCAGGCCAGGGCAACCGGGAGCTGTTTTTT. It encodes CASSLPGQGNRELFF.